These T cell receptor beta chains were read from a single sample in a study of neoadjuvant anti-PD-1 for oral cavity cancer. Measured with immunoSEQ multiplex PCR; TCRdb has only the in-frame clones, and not every one. The sample has around 12,000 clones, 50% to 75% seen once. The input for sequencing was PBMCs, taken before nivolumab (anti-PD-1) treatment. Source of these receptors: a person between 35 and 79 years old with oral cavity squamous cell carcinoma. Both conserved end residues are trimmed from each CDR3. Fields, in order: clone size, V gene, CDR3 protein. Clone size is not always given. Where it is, it says once, few, many or a class for expanded clones.

clone size: few
V gene: TRBV2
CDR3 protein: ASSEFPSGGARDTQY

clone size: once
V gene: TRBV29-1
CDR3 protein: SVGSGPLNEKLF

clone size: .
V gene: TRBV4-1
CDR3 protein: ASSPTTGGAQAYGYT

clone size: .
V gene: TRBV5-5
CDR3 protein: ASSPQGEETQY

clone size: .
V gene: TRBV2
CDR3 protein: ASDIRNTEAF

clone size: .
V gene: TRBV7-8
CDR3 protein: ASSFPGTGGEKLF

clone size: .
V gene: TRBV6-1
CDR3 protein: ASSGRLAAYNEQF

clone size: .
V gene: TRBV10-2
CDR3 protein: ASRAIPMNTEAF

clone size: few
V gene: TRBV6-1
CDR3 protein: ASRRQSNQPQH

clone size: .
V gene: TRBV7-2
CDR3 protein: ASSLRGQAF

clone size: .
V gene: TRBV7-2
CDR3 protein: ASSLTSGDETQY

clone size: .
V gene: TRBV10-1
CDR3 protein: ASSEAYNSPLH

clone size: .
V gene: TRBV10-3
CDR3 protein: AIAGTSGSTEQF

clone size: .
V gene: TRBV9
CDR3 protein: ASSFQSEQF

clone size: .
V gene: TRBV6-5
CDR3 protein: ASSYRGAAEAF

clone size: .
V gene: TRBV2
CDR3 protein: ASSLGGTDTQY

clone size: .
V gene: TRBV5-5
CDR3 protein: ASSLTGVTASPLH

clone size: .
V gene: TRBV5-6
CDR3 protein: ASSETDQETQY

clone size: .
V gene: TRBV7-2
CDR3 protein: ASRVYGATYNEQF

clone size: .
V gene: TRBV11-1
CDR3 protein: ASSSFTDRMDTEAF

clone size: .
V gene: TRBV7-2
CDR3 protein: ASSVNPGLAGEQY

clone size: once
V gene: TRBV10-2
CDR3 protein: ASSAGGAYEQY

clone size: .
V gene: TRBV5-1
CDR3 protein: ASSPRTGAGDGYT

clone size: .
V gene: TRBV7-6
CDR3 protein: ASSSRGGFTDTQY

clone size: .
V gene: TRBV5-1
CDR3 protein: ASSLAASGLRTDTQY

clone size: .
V gene: TRBV11-2
CDR3 protein: ASSLDRNTEAF

clone size: .
V gene: TRBV6-1
CDR3 protein: ASSGRQGTGELF

clone size: .
V gene: TRBV2
CDR3 protein: ASSVRAGQHQPQH

clone size: once
V gene: TRBV7-2
CDR3 protein: ASSSPPGETQY

clone size: few
V gene: TRBV18
CDR3 protein: ASSPRQEHTGELF

clone size: .
V gene: TRBV5-1
CDR3 protein: ASSPPGQGDNEQF

clone size: .
V gene: TRBV30
CDR3 protein: ASSLMTGGYT

clone size: once
V gene: TRBV19
CDR3 protein: ASSDREGYEQF

clone size: .
V gene: TRBV19
CDR3 protein: ASSYRERTEAF

clone size: .
V gene: TRBV19
CDR3 protein: ASSIVWEAPNTEAF

clone size: .
V gene: TRBV5-1
CDR3 protein: ASSSSAGGFYNEQF

clone size: .
V gene: TRBV11-2
CDR3 protein: ASSLRTTNTGELF

clone size: .
V gene: TRBV4-1
CDR3 protein: ASSQDQERETQY

clone size: .
V gene: TRBV15
CDR3 protein: ATSRDPGETQY

clone size: .
V gene: TRBV10-2
CDR3 protein: ASSENGRSSYEQY

clone size: .
V gene: TRBV29-1
CDR3 protein: SVALTGGYEQY

clone size: .
V gene: TRBV28
CDR3 protein: ASSSPAQETQY

clone size: .
V gene: TRBV6-5
CDR3 protein: ASSLDRVDNEQF

clone size: .
V gene: TRBV28
CDR3 protein: ASSRRTATNEKLF

clone size: .
V gene: TRBV10-1
CDR3 protein: ASSDIASSYNEQF

clone size: .
V gene: TRBV10-2
CDR3 protein: ASSNIGVLNYGYT

clone size: .
V gene: TRBV13
CDR3 protein: ASSLGGRPNYGYT

clone size: .
V gene: TRBV2
CDR3 protein: ASRFGTSGGRAEQF

clone size: .
V gene: TRBV6-1
CDR3 protein: AGGGRQTTFEKLF

clone size: .
V gene: TRBV14
CDR3 protein: ASSLGGGSTGELF

clone size: .
V gene: TRBV19
CDR3 protein: ASSKDLPLHSNQPQH